This T cell receptor (beta chain) comes out of a study of PD-1 blockade in classical Hodgkin lymphoma. On this clone: Its target is not known.

TCRdb's table, derived via immunoSEQ multiplex PCR, lists solely in-frame clones and lacks some. This sample has tens of thousands of clones; 80% occur once, and the top ten carry roughly 22%. V dropped 4 bases and J dropped 7 bases, with 10 bases sitting between them. Germline V gene sequence: CDR1 GTSNPN, CDR2 SVGIG (reference sequence). There are 12 residues in the CDR3. Every patient was affected by relapse after autologous stem cell transplantation, while exposure to brentuximab vedotin was not uniform. Whole-study findings and limits: Unlike CD8+ TCR diversity, which did not rise significantly by C4D1, CD4+ TCR diversity did.

The source was peripheral blood mononuclear cells (PBMCs), collected before the second cycle of nivolumab. The source of this sequence is a human donor with classical Hodgkin lymphoma. The chain combines TRBV30 with TRBJ1-4; D remains unclear. The CDR3 spells CAWNGRGEKLFF. The CDR3, as DNA: TGTGCCTGGAACGGTCGGGGTGAAAAACTGTTTTTT.